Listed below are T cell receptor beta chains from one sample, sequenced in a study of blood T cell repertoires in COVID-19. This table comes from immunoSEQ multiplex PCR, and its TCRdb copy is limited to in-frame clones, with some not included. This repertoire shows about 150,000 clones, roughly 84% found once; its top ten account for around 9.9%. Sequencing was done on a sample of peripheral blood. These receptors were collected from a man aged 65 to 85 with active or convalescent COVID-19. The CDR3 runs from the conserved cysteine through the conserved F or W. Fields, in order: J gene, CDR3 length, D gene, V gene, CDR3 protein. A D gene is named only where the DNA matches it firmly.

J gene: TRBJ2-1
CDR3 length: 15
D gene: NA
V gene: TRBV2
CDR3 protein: CASSPVRLTLNEQFF

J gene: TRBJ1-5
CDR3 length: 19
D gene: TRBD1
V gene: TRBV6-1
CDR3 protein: CASSAAGTGLRYSNQPQHF

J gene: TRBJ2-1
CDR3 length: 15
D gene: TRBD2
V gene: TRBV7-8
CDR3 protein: CASSSSGTNYNEQFF

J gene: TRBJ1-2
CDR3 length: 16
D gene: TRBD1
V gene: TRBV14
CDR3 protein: CASSRLRDREIYGYTF

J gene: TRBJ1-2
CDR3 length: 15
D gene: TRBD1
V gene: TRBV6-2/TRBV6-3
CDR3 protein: CASSPRTGGAWGYTF

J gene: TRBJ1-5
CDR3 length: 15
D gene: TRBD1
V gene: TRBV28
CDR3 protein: CASSSGQGGNQPQHF

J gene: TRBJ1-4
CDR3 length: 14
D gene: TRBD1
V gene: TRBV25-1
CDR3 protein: CASSLQGFNEKLFF

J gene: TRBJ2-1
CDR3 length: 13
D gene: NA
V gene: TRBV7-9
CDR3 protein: CASSLVARGEQFF

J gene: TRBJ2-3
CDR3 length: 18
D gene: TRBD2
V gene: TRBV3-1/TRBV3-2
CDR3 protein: CASSQGLGLAEGADTQYF

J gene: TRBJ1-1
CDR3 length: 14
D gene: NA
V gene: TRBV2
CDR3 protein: CASSEIFMNTEAFF

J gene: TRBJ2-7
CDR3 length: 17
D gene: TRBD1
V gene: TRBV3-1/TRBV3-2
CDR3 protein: CASSQGDRVEYSGEQYF

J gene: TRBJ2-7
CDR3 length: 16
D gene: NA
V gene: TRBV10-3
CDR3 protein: CAISESVSKSSYEQYF

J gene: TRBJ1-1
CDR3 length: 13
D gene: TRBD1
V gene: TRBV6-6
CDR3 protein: CASSKTGWVEAFF

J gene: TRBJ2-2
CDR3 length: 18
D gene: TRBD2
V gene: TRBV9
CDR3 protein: CASSDNRPGLAGYGELFF

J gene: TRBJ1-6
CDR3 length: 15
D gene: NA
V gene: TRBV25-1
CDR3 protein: CASSEPGEYNSPLHF

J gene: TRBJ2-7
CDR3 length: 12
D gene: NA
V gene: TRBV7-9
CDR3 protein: CASSSQAYEQYF

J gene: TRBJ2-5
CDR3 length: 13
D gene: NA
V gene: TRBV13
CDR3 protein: CASSLPGVETQYF

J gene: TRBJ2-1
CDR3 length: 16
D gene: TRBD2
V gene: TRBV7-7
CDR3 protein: CASSKGLADTYNEQFF

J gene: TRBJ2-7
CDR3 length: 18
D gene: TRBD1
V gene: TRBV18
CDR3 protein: CASSPRIRRGQGGYEQYF

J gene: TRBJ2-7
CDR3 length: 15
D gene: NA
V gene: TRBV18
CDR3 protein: CASSNEGGIVLEQYF

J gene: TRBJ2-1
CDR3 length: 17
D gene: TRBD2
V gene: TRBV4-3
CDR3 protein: CASSQGTSGFSYNEQFF

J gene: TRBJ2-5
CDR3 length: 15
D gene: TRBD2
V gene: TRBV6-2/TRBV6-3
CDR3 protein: CASSSVGLAGETQYF

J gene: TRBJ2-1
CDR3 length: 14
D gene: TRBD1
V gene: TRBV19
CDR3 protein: CASSIAGQSNEQFF

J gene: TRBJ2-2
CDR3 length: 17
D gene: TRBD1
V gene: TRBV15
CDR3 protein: CATSRGPGQGYTGELFF

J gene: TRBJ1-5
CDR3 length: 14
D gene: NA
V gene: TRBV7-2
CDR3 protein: CASSLGPGRQPQHF

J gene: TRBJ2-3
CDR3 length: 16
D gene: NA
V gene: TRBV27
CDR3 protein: CASTPVLGIGADTQYF

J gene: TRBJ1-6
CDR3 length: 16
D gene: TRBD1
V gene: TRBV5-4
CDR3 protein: CASSMGQPQDNSPLHF

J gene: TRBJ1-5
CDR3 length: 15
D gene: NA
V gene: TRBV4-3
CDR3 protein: CASSLSGGYNQPQHF

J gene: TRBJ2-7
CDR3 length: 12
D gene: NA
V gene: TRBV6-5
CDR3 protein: CASSSYAYEQYF

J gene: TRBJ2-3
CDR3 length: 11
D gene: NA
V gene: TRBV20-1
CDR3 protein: CSSLGVDTQYF

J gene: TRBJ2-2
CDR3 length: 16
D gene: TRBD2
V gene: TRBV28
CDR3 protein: CASSFLSGRNTGELFF

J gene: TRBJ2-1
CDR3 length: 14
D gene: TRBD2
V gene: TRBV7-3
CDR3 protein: CASSSSGGQNEQFF

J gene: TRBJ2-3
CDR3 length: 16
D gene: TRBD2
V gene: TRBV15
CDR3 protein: CATSRGTSGGADTQYF

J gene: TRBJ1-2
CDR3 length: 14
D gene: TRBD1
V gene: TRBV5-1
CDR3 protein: CASSLEVGGDGYTF

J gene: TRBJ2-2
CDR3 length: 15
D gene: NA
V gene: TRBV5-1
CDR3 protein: CASSPKPVGTGELFF

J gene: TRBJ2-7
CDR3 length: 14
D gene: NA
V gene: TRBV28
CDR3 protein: CASRSGDIHYEQYF

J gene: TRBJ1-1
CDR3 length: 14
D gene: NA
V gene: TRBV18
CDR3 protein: CASSPLRGNTEAFF

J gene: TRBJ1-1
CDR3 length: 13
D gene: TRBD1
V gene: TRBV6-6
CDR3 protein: CASSYVRTGEAFF

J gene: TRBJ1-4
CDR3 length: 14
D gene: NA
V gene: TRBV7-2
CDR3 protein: CASSLGGVQEKLFF

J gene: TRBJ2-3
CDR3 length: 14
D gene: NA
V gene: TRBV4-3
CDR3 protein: CASSRGTTTDTQYF

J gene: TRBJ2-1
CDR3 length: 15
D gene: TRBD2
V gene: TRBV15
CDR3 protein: CATSRGTSGYNEQFF

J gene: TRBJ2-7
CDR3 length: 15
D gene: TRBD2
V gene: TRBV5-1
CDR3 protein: CASSHLLAESYEQYF

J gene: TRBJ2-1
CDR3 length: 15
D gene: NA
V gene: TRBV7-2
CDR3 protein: CASSLGYGSYNEQFF

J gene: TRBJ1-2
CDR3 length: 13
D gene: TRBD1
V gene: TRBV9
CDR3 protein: CASSVQGALGYTF

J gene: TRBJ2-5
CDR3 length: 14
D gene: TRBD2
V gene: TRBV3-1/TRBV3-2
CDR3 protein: CASSPSGVWETQYF

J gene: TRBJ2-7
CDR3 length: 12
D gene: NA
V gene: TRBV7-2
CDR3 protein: CASSLVRGEQYF

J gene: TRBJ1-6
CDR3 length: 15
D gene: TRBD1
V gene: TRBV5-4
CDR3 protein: CASSLPDRRNSPLHF

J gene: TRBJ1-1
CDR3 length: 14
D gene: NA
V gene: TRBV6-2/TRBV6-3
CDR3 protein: CASSWQGVNTEAFF

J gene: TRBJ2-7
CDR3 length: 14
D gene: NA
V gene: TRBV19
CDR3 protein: CASSIGSRGYEQYF

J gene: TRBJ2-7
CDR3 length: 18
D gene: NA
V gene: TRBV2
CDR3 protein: CASRRHVGTPPRSYEQYF

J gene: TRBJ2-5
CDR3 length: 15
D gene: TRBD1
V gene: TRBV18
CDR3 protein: CASSPMGQGPETQYF

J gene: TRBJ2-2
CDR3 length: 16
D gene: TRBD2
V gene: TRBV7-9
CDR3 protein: CASSRPRAGYTGELFF

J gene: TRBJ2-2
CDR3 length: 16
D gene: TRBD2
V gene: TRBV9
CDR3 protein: CASSVVSGANTGELFF

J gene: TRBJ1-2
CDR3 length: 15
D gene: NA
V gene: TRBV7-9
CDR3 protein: CASSLSPEINYGYTF